What follows are 17 T cell receptor beta chains derived from one specimen sequenced in a study of neurological immune-mediated disorders (dated by TCRdb to the late 2010s). The library was prepared using 5' RACE. These reads were obtained on an Illumina HiSeq 2500. TCRdb took the public reads, trimmed them with fastp at Q25, ran MiXCR for clone calling and kept in-frame beta chains. A single entry per CDR3 protein holds the most common genes and DNA from its merged rows. For this sample there are more than 45,000 distinct CDR3 sequences; 10% appear just once. 21% of the sample goes to the ten largest clones. Material: PBMCs. Receptor source: a woman aged 40 to 55 with HTLV-1-associated myelopathy (HAM/TSP).

This clonotype was observed many times. This chain joins TRBV4-2 and TRBJ2-3; 9 bases line up with TRBD1. Unmatched junction bases numbered 10, after V lost 3 bases and J lost 3 bases. Germline CDR1 LGHNA, CDR2 YNFKEQ. The CDR3 consists of 17 residues. CDR3 region: CASSHGTGGIRTDTQYF. The CDR3 DNA is TGTGCCAGCAGCCATGGAACAGGGGGCATTAGGACAGATACGCAGTATTTT.

This clonotype was observed a handful of times. The CDR3 bases are TGTGCCAGCAGATCCACAGGGAGCTCCTACAATGAGCAGTTCTTC. As protein: CASRSTGSSYNEQFF. The V gene is TRBV6-6, the J gene TRBJ2-1; possibly TRBD1 for D (6 bases). CDR1 and CDR2 (germline): MNHNY, SVGAGI (reference sequence). The CDR3 has 15 amino acids. V lost 6 bases and J 0 bases, leaving 12 bases between the germline ends.

This clonotype was seen repeatedly, ten times or more. The rearrangement links TRBV14 to TRBJ2-3; D is undetermined. Germline V gives CDR1 SGHDN, CDR2 FVKESK. V was clipped by 4 bases and J by 5 bases, with 13 bases between them. The length of the CDR3 is 14 residues. DNA of the CDR3: TGTGCCAGCAGCCCACGCCAGACGGGAGATACGCAGTATTTT. Encoded protein: CASSPRQTGDTQYF.

This clonotype was seen at least ten times. The J gene is TRBJ2-7, the V gene TRBV12-3 or TRBV12-4; D gene ambiguous. This CDR3 is 15 amino acids long. V was cut by 3 bases and J by 4 bases, with 16 bases left in between. The CDR3 region is CASSLEPITRYEQYF. In nucleotides, the CDR3 is TGTGCCAGCAGTTTGGAACCAATTACGCGGTACGAGCAGTACTTC.

Concerning this clonotype itself: This may be a read error: a much more frequent sequence differs by one nucleotide. This sequence joins TRBV20-1 and TRBJ1-3; TRBD1 might be the D (6 bases). Trimming removed 5 bases at V and 6 bases at J, with 14 bases between. Germline CDR1 is DFQATT and CDR2 is SNEGSKA (reference sequence). There are 13 residues in the CDR3. In nucleotides, the CDR3 is TGCAGTGCTTGGGACACTCTGTCAAACACCATATATTTT. Residues: CSAWDTLSNTIYF.

As for this clonotype: This could be a read error, since a much larger clone is one nucleotide away. V and J are TRBV11-2 and TRBJ2-3; D may be TRBD1 (5 bases). The CDR3 has 11 amino acids. Germline lookup yields CDR1 SGHAT and CDR2 FQNNGV. Trimming took off 2 bases at V and 14 bases at J, with 11 bases between the two ends. The CDR3 sequence is CASSLSDMLYF. CDR3 coding DNA: TGTGCCAGCAGCTTATCGGACATGTTGTATTTT.

This clonotype came up many times. The chain combines TRBV28 with TRBJ1-1, with 8 bases that match TRBD1. V lost 7 bases to trimming and J lost 3 bases; unmatched junction nucleotides: 7. The CDR3 is 14 residues long. CDR1 and CDR2 (germline): MDHEN, SYDVKM. The chain's CDR3 is CASIHGTGYTEAFF. The DNA of the CDR3 is TGTGCCAGCATCCACGGGACAGGTTACACTGAAGCTTTCTTT.

This clonotype was observed many times. CDR3 amino acids: CASSQAYQGETQYF. In DNA form, the CDR3 reads TGCGCCAGCAGCCAAGCATACCAGGGAGAGACCCAGTACTTC. This rearrangement joins TRBV4-3 to TRBJ2-5; D is perhaps TRBD1 (5 bases). This CDR3 is 14 amino acids long. Per the germline V gene, CDR1 is LGHNA and CDR2 is YSLEER. V was clipped by 1 base and J by 4 bases, with 10 bases between them.

This clonotype was counted many times. The CDR3 protein is CASSSWSGETQYF. The DNA of the CDR3 is TGTGCCAGCAGCTCCTGGTCGGGGGAGACCCAGTACTTC. The genes are TRBV3-1 and TRBJ2-5; possibly TRBD2 for D (5 bases). V was shortened by 5 bases and J by 5 bases, with 12 bases between the two germline ends. This CDR3 has 13 residues. Per germline, CDR1 LGHDT and CDR2 YNNKEL (reference sequence).

In its sample, this clonotype was seen many times. J is TRBJ2-4 and V is TRBV24-1, with D tentatively TRBD1 (5 bases). The CDR3 is 16 residues long. The V end lost 8 bases, the J end lost 1 base, and 17 bases lay between the germline ends. CDR1 is KGHDR, CDR2 SFDVKD, per germline. The CDR3 region has the DNA TGTGCCACCACCCCCCGGCAGGGCTTCGCCAAAAACATTCAGTACTTC. Translating gives CATTPRQGFAKNIQYF.

This chain uses TRBV27 with TRBJ2-3, with 7 bases matching TRBD2. With V trimmed by 5 bases and J by 0 bases, 5 bases remained unmatched. This CDR3 comprises 15 residues. CDR1 is MNHEY and CDR2 is SMNVEV in the germline V gene (reference sequence). CDR3 sequence reads: CASSILSGSTDTQYF. CDR3 in DNA: TGTGCCAGCAGTATCCTTAGCGGGAGCACAGATACGCAGTATTTT.

This clonotype was observed many times. J is TRBJ1-6 and V is TRBV12-3 or TRBV12-4; D is ambiguous. This CDR3 is built from 12 residues. The V gene lost 6 bases and the J gene lost 14 bases, with 14 bases spanning the gap. The CDR3 DNA is TGTGCCAGCAGCCTGAGCAGCTCATCCCTCCACTTT. The encoded protein is CASSLSSSSLHF.

The CDR3 nucleotides read TGTGCCAGCTCACCACCAGGGAATGAGCAGTTCTTC. This encodes CASSPPGNEQFF. This chain links TRBV18 with TRBJ2-1, with D hard to call. Germline V gene lookup returns CDR1 KGHSH and CDR2 LQKENI. The CDR3 covers 12 residues. Trimming removed 0 bases at V and 7 bases at J, with 4 bases between.

This clonotype was recorded at least ten times. The chain combines TRBV6-5 with TRBJ1-1, with D possibly matching TRBD1 (5 bases). This CDR3 has 15 residues. V gave up 6 bases and J gave up 4 bases, with 18 bases separating them. Looked up from germline, CDR1 is MNHEY and CDR2 is SVGAGI. The CDR3 loop is CASSPGGGAGTEAFF. DNA of the CDR3: TGTGCCAGCAGCCCAGGTGGAGGGGCAGGCACTGAAGCTTTCTTT.

The sample holds many counts of this clonotype. The J gene is TRBJ2-1, the V gene TRBV3-1; 14 bases are shared with TRBD2. Germline loops: CDR1 LGHDT, CDR2 YNNKEL (reference sequence). The V segment lost 6 bases and the J segment 0 bases; nucleotides outside the gene matches: 10. CDR3 length equals 19 residues. CDR3 nucleotide sequence: TGTGCCAGCAGTCCCGGGACTAGCGGGGGCAGGAGCTCCTACAATGAGCAGTTCTTC. Protein sequence: CASSPGTSGGRSSYNEQFF.

The sample holds a few counts of this clonotype. The chain carries TRBV25-1 and TRBJ1-2, with D perhaps matching TRBD1 (5 bases). Germline assignment: CDR1 MGHDK and CDR2 SYGVNS. V lost 6 bases, J lost 0 bases, and 14 bases lay in between. The CDR3 length is 15 residues. The CDR3 region is CASRGTPGPNYGYTF. DNA of the CDR3: TGTGCCAGCAGAGGGACGCCTGGCCCTAACTATGGCTACACCTTC.

Many counts were recorded for this clonotype. V is TRBV7-9 and J is TRBJ1-2; maybe TRBD1 (6 bases). In germline, CDR1 is SEHNR, CDR2 FQNEAQ (reference sequence). The CDR3 runs to 14 residues. V shed 1 base and J shed 8 bases, with 14 bases lying between them. The CDR3 sequence is CASSLGQGSLGYTF. For the CDR3, the DNA is TGTGCCAGCAGCTTAGGGCAGGGGAGTTTGGGCTACACCTTC.